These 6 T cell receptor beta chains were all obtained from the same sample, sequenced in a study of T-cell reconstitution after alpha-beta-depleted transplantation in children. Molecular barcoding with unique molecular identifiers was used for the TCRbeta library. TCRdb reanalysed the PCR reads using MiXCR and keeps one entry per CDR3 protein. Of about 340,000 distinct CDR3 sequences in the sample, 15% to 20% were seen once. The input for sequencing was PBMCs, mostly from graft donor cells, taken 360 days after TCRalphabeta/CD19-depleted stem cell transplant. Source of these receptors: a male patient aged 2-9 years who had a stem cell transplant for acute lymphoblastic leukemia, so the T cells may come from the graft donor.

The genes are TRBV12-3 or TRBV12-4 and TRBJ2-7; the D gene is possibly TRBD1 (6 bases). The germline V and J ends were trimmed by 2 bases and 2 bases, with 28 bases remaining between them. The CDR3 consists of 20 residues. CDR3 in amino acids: CASSLSLGQGLNSPAYEQYF. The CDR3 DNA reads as TGTGCCAGCAGTTTATCCTTAGGGCAGGGGTTAAACTCCCCTGCCTACGAGCAGTACTTC.

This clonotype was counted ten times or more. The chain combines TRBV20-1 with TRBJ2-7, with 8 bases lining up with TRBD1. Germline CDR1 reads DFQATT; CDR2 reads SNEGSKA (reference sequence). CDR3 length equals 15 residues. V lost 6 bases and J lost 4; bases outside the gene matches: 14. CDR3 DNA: TGCAGTGCCCGTCCAGGGGCAGGGGGCCCATACGAGCAGTACTTC. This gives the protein CSARPGAGGPYEQYF.

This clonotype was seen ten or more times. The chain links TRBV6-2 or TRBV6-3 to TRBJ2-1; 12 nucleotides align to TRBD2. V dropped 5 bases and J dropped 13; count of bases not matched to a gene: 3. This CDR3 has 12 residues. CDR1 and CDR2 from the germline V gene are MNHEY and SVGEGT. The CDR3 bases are TGTGCCAGCAGTCGGACTAGCGGGAAACAGTTCTTC. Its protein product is CASSRTSGKQFF.

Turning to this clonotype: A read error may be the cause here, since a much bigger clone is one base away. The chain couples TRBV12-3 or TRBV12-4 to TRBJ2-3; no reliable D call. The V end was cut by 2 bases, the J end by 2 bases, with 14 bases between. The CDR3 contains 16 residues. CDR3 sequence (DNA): TGTGCCAGCAGTTTAATTAGGAGTCCGCACACAGATACGCAGTATTTT. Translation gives CASSLIRSPHTDTQYF.

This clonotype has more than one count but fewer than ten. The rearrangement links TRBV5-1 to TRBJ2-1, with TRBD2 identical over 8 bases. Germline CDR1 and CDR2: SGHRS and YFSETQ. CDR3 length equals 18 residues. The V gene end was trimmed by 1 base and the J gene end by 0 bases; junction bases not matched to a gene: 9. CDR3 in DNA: TGCGCCAGCAGCTTGATGGCGGGAGGCCTGCCCTCCTACAATGAGCAGTTCTTC. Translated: CASSLMAGGLPSYNEQFF.

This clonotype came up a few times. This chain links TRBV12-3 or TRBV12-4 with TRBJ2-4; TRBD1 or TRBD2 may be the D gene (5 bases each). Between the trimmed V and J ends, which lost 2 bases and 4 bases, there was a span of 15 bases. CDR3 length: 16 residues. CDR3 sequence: CASSLYWGSPKNIQYF. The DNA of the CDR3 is TGTGCCAGCAGTTTATATTGGGGGTCTCCTAAAAACATTCAGTACTTC.